This T cell receptor beta chain was sequenced during a study of shared clonotypes between healthy human individuals. Study-level findings and limits: Naive CD4 clonotype sharing across a few donors was around 5%. There were few donors, and this limited the genetic and exposure-history diversity represented.

The table came from immunoSEQ multiplex PCR; TCRdb's copy has only in-frame clones and leaves some out. The sample includes some 2 million clones, roughly 94% of them seen just once. Concerning this clone: Its antigen is not identified.

CD8 cells regarded as naive lacked CD45RO, were positively chosen for CCR7, and omitted terminally differentiated effector memory CD45RA+ cells. None of the donors, who were healthy HIV-negative adults, had recently had acute infections or vaccinations. Each sample came from a Caucasian adult donor living in Nashville, Tennessee. V trimming: 3 bases; J trimming: 2 bases; junction bases outside the gene matches: 6. Germline values: CDR1 SEHNR, CDR2 FQNEAQ (reference sequence). The CDR3 is made up of 16 amino acids. The sequence derives from a man aged 18 to 30 in good health. Sequenced: naive CD8+ T cells sorted from blood. The V gene is TRBV7-9, the J gene TRBJ1-1, with 10 bases matching TRBD1. This chain's CDR3 is CASSFSGQGGNTEAFF. CDR3 nucleotide sequence: TGTGCCAGCAGCTTCTCCGGACAGGGGGGAAACACTGAAGCTTTCTTT.